The 20 T cell receptor beta chains in this list originate from one sample, sequenced in a study of T cells after yellow fever vaccination. One entry per CDR3 protein results from TCRdb running MiXCR on the 5' RACE reads. The sample holds a few hundred thousand distinct CDR3 sequences; around 3.9% are singletons and the top ten take approximately 24%. Sequences were derived from PBMCs, sampled 5 days after the yellow fever booster vaccination. These receptor sequences come from a man aged 18-30 years who received the YFV17D yellow fever vaccine.

The V and J genes are TRBV12-3 or TRBV12-4 and TRBJ2-3; no clear D gene. Trimming removed 8 bases at V and 6 bases at J, with 9 bases between. This CDR3 spans 11 amino acids. This CDR3 is CASGRADTQYF. The CDR3 DNA sequence: TGTGCCAGCGGCCGGGCGGATACGCAGTATTTT.

The chain links TRBV19 to TRBJ1-2, with 7 bases fitting TRBD1. V dropped 4 bases and J dropped 6; count of bases not matched to a gene: 8. In germline, CDR1 is LNHDA, CDR2 SQIVND (reference sequence). The CDR3 contains 14 residues. The CDR3 reads CASSKLGTVNGYTF. The CDR3 nucleotides read TGTGCCAGTAGTAAACTGGGGACAGTGAATGGCTACACCTTC.

Ten or more counts support this clonotype. The chain combines TRBV2 with TRBJ1-5; tentatively, D is TRBD1 (5 bases). The germline V gene encodes CDR1 SNHLY and CDR2 FYNNEI. The CDR3 spans 13 residues. The ends were cut back, 9 bases at V and 4 bases at J, with 13 bases in the middle. CDR3 residues: CASGGEVNQPQHF. CDR3 DNA: TGTGCCAGTGGAGGGGAGGTAAATCAGCCCCAGCATTTT.

This rearrangement joins TRBV6-5 to TRBJ2-7; TRBD1 is a possible D gene (6 bases). This CDR3 is 15 amino acids long. Germline CDR1 is MNHEY and CDR2 is SVGAGI. V lost 5 bases to trimming and J lost 1 base, with 15 bases between them. CDR3: CASSLTWTVSYEQYF. The CDR3 DNA reads as TGTGCCAGCAGTCTTACCTGGACAGTTTCCTACGAGCAGTACTTC.

This clonotype was observed many times. The V and J genes are TRBV25-1 and TRBJ1-6, with D tentatively TRBD1 (6 bases). The CDR3 extends over 15 amino acids. Looked up from germline, CDR1 is MGHDK and CDR2 is SYGVNS. V was pared by 3 bases and J by 5 bases, with 11 bases between. The CDR3 spells CASSDRGSNNSPLHF. In DNA, the CDR3 is TGTGCCAGCAGTGACAGGGGCTCGAATAATTCACCCCTCCACTTT.

The V call is TRBV20-1, the J call TRBJ2-5; possibly TRBD1 or TRBD2 for D (5 bases each). Germline V CDR1 and CDR2: DFQATT, SNEGSKA (reference sequence). This CDR3 region has 13 residues. The V and J ends lost 3 bases and 7 bases respectively, with 15 bases between them. DNA for the CDR3: TGCAGTGCTAGGACAGCGGTTCGGGGGACCCAGTACTTC. Translating gives CSARTAVRGTQYF.

The chain links TRBV4-2 to TRBJ1-2; tentatively, D is TRBD1 (5 bases). CDR1 is LGHNA, CDR2 YNFKEQ, per germline. Trimming stripped 0 bases from V and 0 bases from J, with 14 bases between. This CDR3 has 17 amino acids. The DNA of the CDR3 is TGTGCCAGCAGCCAAGATTCGCAGGGACCCGCTAACTATGGCTACACCTTC. This sequence encodes CASSQDSQGPANYGYTF.

CDR3 loop: CSVLTPGRNSYNEQFF. The CDR3 DNA follows: TGCAGCGTTCTGACCCCGGGACGCAACTCCTACAATGAGCAGTTCTTC. V usage is TRBV29-1 and J usage is TRBJ2-1, with D tentatively TRBD1 or TRBD2 (5 bases each). Germline loops: CDR1 SQVTM, CDR2 ANQGSEA. V gave up 5 bases and J gave up 0 bases, with 17 bases separating them. There are 16 residues in the CDR3.

This clonotype has just a few counts. The chain carries TRBV20-1 and TRBJ1-2; D is unresolved. There are 12 residues in the CDR3. CDR1 is DFQATT and CDR2 is SNEGSKA in the germline V gene (reference sequence). V was clipped by 6 bases and J by 4 bases, with 12 bases between them. The CDR3 loop reads CSAVARLYGYTF. DNA for the CDR3: TGCAGTGCCGTCGCGCGGCTCTATGGCTACACCTTC.

In its sample, this clonotype was seen a few times. The chain links TRBV21-1 to TRBJ2-3; the table's D call TRBD2 went unverified against the DNA. TRBV21-1 is described as a pseudogene. The CDR3 sequence is 16 residues long. The CDR3: CASSNGGSGDTDTQYF. The CDR3 nucleotides read TGTGCCAGCAGCAATGGTGGTAGCGGGGACACAGATACGCAGTATTTT.

This clonotype has ten or more counts. The chain uses TRBV7-3 and TRBJ2-1; D remains unclear. Looked up from germline, CDR1 is SGHTA and CDR2 is FQGTGA. The CDR3 has 16 amino acids. V was pared by 6 bases and J by 2 bases, with 17 bases between. The CDR3, as DNA: TGTGCCAGCAGTCTAGGCCAGGTCCCACCCTACAATGAGCAGTTCTTC. Translated, it gives CASSLGQVPPYNEQFF.

There are many counts of this clonotype. The gene calls are TRBV28 and TRBJ1-5; perhaps TRBD1 as D (5 bases). The V end was cut by 5 bases, the J end by 12 bases, with 20 bases between. Per the germline V gene, CDR1 is MDHEN and CDR2 is SYDVKM. This CDR3 contains 14 residues. CDR3 sequence: CASSPDPGRRGQHF. Here the CDR3 DNA reads TGTGCCAGCAGTCCGGACCCTGGACGGAGGGGCCAGCATTTT.

This clonotype has just a few counts. This sequence joins TRBV4-3 and TRBJ1-2; 8 nucleotides align to TRBD1. Germline loops: CDR1 LGHNA, CDR2 YSLEER. J lost 4 bases, V lost 1 base, and 5 bases had no gene match. CDR3 length: 15 residues. In DNA form, the CDR3 reads TGCGCCAGCAGCCAAGCAGGGGGCGCGGGCTATGGCTACACCTTC. This codes for CASSQAGGAGYGYTF.

This chain connects TRBV5-1 to TRBJ2-3, with a possible D match to TRBD1 (6 bases). Germline V CDR1 and CDR2: SGHRS, YFSETQ. Trimming took off 3 bases at V and 9 bases at J, with 17 bases between the two ends. The CDR3 totals 14 residues. CDR3 region: CASSWGRLDGTQYF. For the CDR3, the DNA is TGCGCCAGCAGCTGGGGGCGCCTAGACGGCACGCAGTATTTT.

This clonotype has at least ten counts. J is TRBJ2-2 and V is TRBV10-3, with D possibly being TRBD2 (7 bases). The germline V gene has CDR1 ENHRY and CDR2 SYGVKD. The CDR3 is 13 amino acids. The V end was cut by 10 bases, the J end by 6 bases, with 15 bases between. CDR3 protein: CASRGADAGELFF. CDR3 coding DNA: TGTGCCAGTCGGGGGGCCGACGCCGGGGAGCTGTTTTTT.

The J gene is TRBJ2-1, the V gene TRBV11-2; D might be TRBD2 (5 bases). The CDR3 has 15 amino acids. Trimming pared 5 bases from V and 4 bases from J, leaving 15 bases between. The germline V gene encodes CDR1 SGHAT and CDR2 FQNNGV. CDR3 in amino acids: CASSPLAPGYNEQFF. In nucleotides, the CDR3 is TGTGCCAGCAGCCCCCTAGCCCCGGGTTACAATGAGCAGTTCTTC.

The V call is TRBV5-1, the J call TRBJ1-3; 10 nucleotides line up with TRBD1. Germline V gene lookup returns CDR1 SGHRS and CDR2 YFSETQ. This CDR3 has 15 residues. Trimming removed 4 bases from V and 3 bases from J; junction bases left unmatched: 4. In DNA form, the CDR3 reads TGCGCCAGCAGCCCCGGGACAGGGGATGGAAACACCATATATTTT. Residues: CASSPGTGDGNTIYF.

This clonotype was seen repeatedly, ten times or more. The chain uses TRBV3-1 and TRBJ1-5, with 11 positions matching TRBD1. Trimming removed 3 bases from V and 6 bases from J; junction bases left unmatched: 7. CDR1 and CDR2 from the germline V gene are LGHDT and YNNKEL (reference sequence). This CDR3 contains 16 residues. The CDR3 coding sequence is TGTGCCAGCAGCCATCGGGACAGGGGGTCAGGTCAGCCCCAGCATTTT. Its protein product is CASSHRDRGSGQPQHF.

The gene calls are TRBV12-3 or TRBV12-4 and TRBJ2-2; 7 nucleotides match TRBD2. CDR3 length equals 16 residues. The junction had 11 bases not matched to a gene; V was cut back by 6 bases and J by 4 bases. The CDR3 here is CASRLGGGSVTGELFF. DNA for the CDR3: TGTGCCAGCAGGCTTGGCGGGGGTTCTGTCACCGGGGAGCTGTTTTTT.

The CDR3 loop is CASSFVGANTEAFF. The CDR3 DNA reads as TGTGCCAGCAGCTTTGTCGGGGCGAACACTGAAGCTTTCTTT. The chain combines TRBV7-9 with TRBJ1-1; D is perhaps TRBD1 (5 bases). CDR3 size: 14 residues. Per germline, CDR1 SEHNR and CDR2 FQNEAQ (reference sequence). Trimming took off 3 bases at V and 1 base at J, with 9 bases between the two ends. Full variable domain (rest looked up from reference TRBV7-9 and TRBJ1-1): DTGVSQNPRHKITKRGQNVTFRCDPISEHNRLYWYRQTLGQGPEFLTYFQNEAQLEKSRLLSDRFSAERPKGSFSTLEIQRTEQGDSAMYLCASSFVGANTEAFFGQGTRLTVV.